This entry lists 20 T cell receptor beta chains sequenced from one sample in a study of OX40 agonist ivuxolimab in advanced cancers. Here immunoSEQ multiplex PCR was the method, and the copy in TCRdb shows in-frame clones only, minus some. Seen here are 70,000 to 80,000 clones, approximately 86% observed once, and the top ten hold 0.86%. Sequenced material: CD4+ or CD8+ T cells sorted from blood, taken in a trial of the OX40 agonist ivuxolimab. The origin of the receptors is an adult with an advanced solid tumor such as melanoma, head and neck, liver or kidney cancer.

V is TRBV28 and J is TRBJ2-7; D is perhaps TRBD1 (5 bases). The CDR3 loop spans 16 amino acids. Germline CDR1 is MDHEN and CDR2 is SYDVKM. The V gene lost 3 bases and the J gene lost 2 bases, with 17 bases spanning the gap. DNA for the CDR3: TGTGCCAGCAGTTTTGGTTTTAGGACACCGACCTACGAGCAGTACTTC. It encodes CASSFGFRTPTYEQYF.

The rearrangement links TRBV4-2 to TRBJ1-5, with 9 bases aligning to TRBD1. The junction had 10 bases not matched to a gene; V was cut back by 0 bases and J by 4 bases. CDR3 length: 18 amino acids. Germline assignment: CDR1 LGHNA and CDR2 YNFKEQ. The CDR3 is CASSQDPGQGRLNQPQHF. CDR3 DNA sequence: TGTGCCAGCAGCCAAGATCCCGGACAGGGGAGACTAAATCAGCCCCAGCATTTT.

The chain uses TRBV5-1 and TRBJ2-3; 10 nucleotides align to TRBD2. Per the germline V gene, CDR1 is SGHRS and CDR2 is YFSETQ. The ends lost 4 bases at V and 0 bases at J; junction bases unmatched: 5. The CDR3 totals 16 residues. The CDR3 nucleotides read TGCGCCAGCAGCACCGGGACTAGCGAGAGCACAGATACGCAGTATTTT. Translation gives CASSTGTSESTDTQYF.

The gene calls are TRBV5-8 and TRBJ2-7; 11 nucleotides agree with TRBD1. The CDR3 runs to 15 residues. The V and J ends lost 4 bases and 9 bases, in that order; junction bases with no gene match: 12. Per germline, CDR1 SGHTS and CDR2 YDEGEE. The CDR3 region has the DNA TGTGCCAGCAGCAGGGACGGGACAGGGGGAGTAGTGCAGTACTTC. Residues: CASSRDGTGGVVQYF.

The chain recombines TRBV6-1 with TRBJ2-7; 10 nucleotides align to TRBD1. V gave up 6 bases and J gave up 6 bases; unmatched junction bases: 11. This CDR3 comprises 15 residues. Per the germline V gene, CDR1 is MNHNS and CDR2 is SASEGT. CDR3 sequence (DNA): TGTGCCAGCAGCCGTCGGACAGGGGGTCCGGTCGAGCAGTACTTC. Translating it yields CASSRRTGGPVEQYF.

The CDR3 DNA follows: TGTGCCAGCAGTTTCTCCCACACTGAAGCTTTCTTT. Translation: CASSFSHTEAFF. This chain connects TRBV28 to TRBJ1-1, with D uncertain. Germline-derived CDR1 and CDR2 are MDHEN and SYDVKM. This CDR3 is 12 amino acids long. V was shortened by 3 bases and J by 3 bases, with 5 bases between the two germline ends.

The chain couples TRBV7-2 to TRBJ2-1; D unresolved. The length of the CDR3 is 13 residues. CDR1 is SGHTA, CDR2 FQGNSA, per germline. Trimming removed 3 bases at V and 2 bases at J, with 5 bases between. The CDR3 loop reads CASSLSAYNEQFF. CDR3 coding DNA: TGTGCCAGCAGCTTGAGTGCCTACAATGAGCAGTTCTTC.

V gene TRBV28 combines with J gene TRBJ1-1, with a tentative D call TRBD1 (5 bases). The CDR3 spans 15 residues. V was pared by 6 bases and J by 4 bases, with 18 bases between. Germline CDR1 reads MDHEN; CDR2 reads SYDVKM. The CDR3 loop is CASSAINGGGTEAFF. CDR3 sequence (DNA): TGTGCCAGCAGCGCGATTAATGGGGGGGGCACTGAAGCTTTCTTT.

The chain has TRBV29-1 and TRBJ1-2; TRBD1 is a possible D gene (5 bases). The V gene lost 5 bases and the J gene lost 4 bases, with 14 bases spanning the gap. CDR1 is SQVTM and CDR2 is ANQGSEA in the germline V gene. This CDR3 spans 13 amino acids. Here the CDR3 DNA reads TGCAGCGTTTCAACCGGGACCGGCTATGGCTACACCTTC. Amino acids: CSVSTGTGYGYTF.

This clone was seen just once. This chain connects TRBV18 to TRBJ2-1, with D possibly being TRBD2 (5 bases). The length of the CDR3 is 13 residues. The germline gives CDR1 KGHSH, CDR2 LQKENI. The V end was cut by 2 bases, the J end by 8 bases, with 10 bases between. This CDR3 is CASSPASGDEQFF. The CDR3 bases are TGTGCCAGCTCACCAGCCTCCGGGGATGAGCAGTTCTTC. Full variable domain (rest looked up from reference TRBV18 and TRBJ2-1): NAGVMQNPRHLVRRRGQEARLRCSPMKGHSHVYWYRQLPEEGLKFMVYLQKENIIDESGMPKERFSAEFPKEGPSILRIQQVVRGDSAAYFCASSPASGDEQFFGPGTRLTVL.

CDR3 bases: TGTGCCAGCAGTTACTCGGGCAGGGGGGACTACGAGCAGTACTTC. This encodes CASSYSGRGDYEQYF. The chain employs TRBV6-5 and TRBJ2-7, with D perhaps TRBD1 (7 bases). Germline V gene sequence: CDR1 MNHEY, CDR2 SVGAGI. There are 15 residues in the CDR3. V was shortened by 0 bases and J by 3 bases, with 12 bases between the two germline ends.

V is TRBV29-1 and J is TRBJ1-2; 9 bases align to TRBD1. The CDR3 spans 13 residues. Trimming took 8 bases from V and 4 from J; bases not matched to a gene: 8. Germline V gives CDR1 SQVTM, CDR2 ANQGSEA. The CDR3 is CSIADRGGYGYTF. The CDR3 DNA is TGCAGCATTGCGGACAGGGGTGGCTATGGCTACACCTTC.

Comments on this clone: Within the sample, other DNA sequences also encode this same CDR3. This chain connects TRBV5-1 to TRBJ1-1, with TRBD1 as a possible D gene (6 bases). Germline V lookup: CDR1 SGHRS, CDR2 YFSETQ. This CDR3 region has 13 residues. The V end was cut by 0 bases, the J end by 4 bases, with 7 bases between. In nucleotides, the CDR3 is TGCGCCAGCAGCTTGGAAGGGGGCACTGAAGCTTTCTTT. Its translation is CASSLEGGTEAFF.

The chain is built from TRBV28 and TRBJ1-5; tentatively, D is TRBD1 (6 bases). Germline loops: CDR1 MDHEN, CDR2 SYDVKM. The ends were cut back, 7 bases at V and 0 bases at J, with 13 bases in the middle. The CDR3 covers 15 residues. The CDR3 protein is CASKTGSHSNQPQHF. The CDR3 DNA reads TGTGCCAGCAAAACAGGGTCCCATAGCAATCAGCCCCAGCATTTT.

This chain joins TRBV29-1 and TRBJ1-1; maybe TRBD1 (6 bases). The germline CDR1 and CDR2 sequences are SQVTM and ANQGSEA. This CDR3 spans 13 amino acids. V lost 6 bases to trimming and J lost 1 base, with 12 bases between them. The CDR3 protein is CSVQGGRNTEAFF. CDR3 bases: TGCAGCGTACAGGGAGGGAGGAACACTGAAGCTTTCTTT.

The chain recombines TRBV19 with TRBJ2-7; possibly TRBD2 for D (5 bases). Germline CDR1 reads LNHDA; CDR2 reads SQIVND (reference sequence). The CDR3 is made up of 12 amino acids. V gave up 5 bases and J gave up 4 bases, with 9 bases separating them. The CDR3 spells CASSVPGYEQYF. Written as DNA, the CDR3 is TGTGCCAGTAGTGTACCGGGATACGAGCAGTACTTC.

The V call is TRBV29-1, the J call TRBJ1-3; D remains ambiguous. The CDR3 runs 11 residues. Between the trimmed V and J ends, which lost 5 bases and 8 bases, there was a span of 10 bases. Germline CDR1 is SQVTM and CDR2 is ANQGSEA. The CDR3: CSVIFGDTIYF. For the CDR3, the DNA is TGCAGCGTTATCTTCGGGGACACCATATATTTT. Full variable domain (remainder filled in from reference TRBV29-1 and TRBJ1-3): SAVISQKPSRDICQRGTSLTIQCQVDSQVTMMFWYRQQPGQSLTLIATANQGSEATYESGFVIDKFPISRPNLTFSTLTVSNMSPEDSSIYLCSVIFGDTIYFGEGSWLTVV.

The chain combines TRBV19 with TRBJ1-5, with D unclear. Looked up from germline, CDR1 is LNHDA and CDR2 is SQIVND (reference sequence). V was trimmed by 3 bases and J by 10 bases, leaving 13 bases between them. The CDR3 has 13 amino acids. The CDR3 DNA reads as TGTGCCAGTAGTATCCCCAGGTACAGCCCCCAGCATTTT. Translating it yields CASSIPRYSPQHF. Full variable domain (missing parts from reference TRBV19 and TRBJ1-5): DGGITQSPKYLFRKEGQNVTLSCEQNLNHDAMYWYRQDPGQGLRLIYYSQIVNDFQKGDIAEGYSVSREKKESFPLTVTSAQKNPTAFYLCASSIPRYSPQHFGDGTRLSIL.

The chain links TRBV6-6 to TRBJ2-5, with D uncertain. Trimming cost V 6 bases and J 5 bases, with 4 bases left between them. This CDR3 has 10 amino acids. Germline values: CDR1 MNHNY, CDR2 SVGAGI (reference sequence). The CDR3 bases are TGTGCCAGCAGCCACGAGACCCAGTACTTC. The encoded protein is CASSHETQYF.

The V and J genes are TRBV30 and TRBJ2-1; D assignment may be TRBD1 or TRBD2 (5 bases each). There are 16 residues in the CDR3. Germline-derived CDR1 and CDR2 are GTSNPN and SVGIG (reference sequence). Trimming left V 1 base short and J 9 bases short, with 22 bases between. CDR3 amino acids: CAWSELRGVTVVEQFF. Written as DNA, the CDR3 is TGTGCCTGGAGTGAGTTAAGGGGAGTAACCGTCGTTGAGCAGTTCTTC.